This T cell receptor beta chain originates from a study of T cells in Graves' hyperthyroidism and ophthalmopathy. The CDR3 regions of TCR beta were amplified from RNA transcripts. A set of HTBI primers served as the primers for a first-round RT-PCR of the TCR CDR3. TCRdb reprocessed the multiplex PCR reads with MiXCR, giving one entry per CDR3 protein. The sample has about 250,000 distinct CDR3 sequences; roughly 15% are singletons. This clonotype was picked up a small number of times. What it binds is unknown. Notes on the study in general: For ophthalmopathy, model prediction preceded onset by a median roughly 5.9 months. Ophthalmopathy was separated from stable hyperthyroidism by a 13 V-J model.

The V gene's germline CDR1 is SGHTA and CDR2 FQGTGA. This CDR3 contains 16 residues. V lost 2 bases and J 4 bases, leaving 12 bases between the germline ends. Sequencing used blood. The sequence derives from a woman in her forties or fifties with Graves' hyperthyroidism that later progressed to Graves' ophthalmopathy. The V gene is TRBV7-3, the J gene TRBJ2-6; D might be TRBD2 (5 bases). The CDR3 DNA follows: TGTGCCAGCAGCTTAGAGGGCGAGGCAGGGGCCAACGTCCTGACTTTC. Amino acid sequence: CASSLEGEAGANVLTF. Combining the CDR3 with reference TRBV7-3 and TRBJ2-6 gives the whole variable domain GAGVSQTPSNKVTEKGKYVELRCDPISGHTALYWYRQSLGQGPEFLIYFQGTGAADDSGLPNDRFFAVRPEGSVSTLKIQRTERGDSAVYLCASSLEGEAGANVLTFGAGSRLTVL.